One and the same sample provided the 23 T cell receptor beta chains below, sequenced in a study of blood T cell repertoires in COVID-19. The protocol was immunoSEQ multiplex PCR, while the TCRdb copy is restricted to in-frame clones and leaves out a portion. The sample contains fewer than 200,000 clones, 60% to 80% of which appear only once. The sample was peripheral blood. The receptors come from a woman in her seventies with acute or convalescent COVID-19.

The chain uses TRBV19 and TRBJ2-7; tentative D call: TRBD1 (6 bases). The CDR3 loop spans 15 amino acids. Germline V gene sequence: CDR1 LNHDA, CDR2 SQIVND (reference sequence). Trimming shortened V by 4 bases and J by 5 bases, and 18 bases separated the two germline ends. CDR3 in DNA: TGTGCCAGTAGTAACCCGGGCAGGACAGTGGACGAGCAGTACTTC. Its translation: CASSNPGRTVDEQYF.

This rearrangement joins TRBV6-1 to TRBJ2-1, with D uncertain. The CDR3 contains 12 residues. Germline loops: CDR1 MNHNS, CDR2 SASEGT. Trimming removed 2 bases at V and 8 bases at J, with 7 bases between. The CDR3 loop is CASSELAYEQFF. In nucleotides, the CDR3 is TGTGCCAGCAGTGAACTGGCCTATGAGCAGTTCTTC.

In its sample, this clone was seen a few times. The J gene is TRBJ1-1, the V gene TRBV2; D perhaps matches TRBD1 (5 bases). This CDR3 spans 13 amino acids. Germline CDR1 is SNHLY and CDR2 is FYNNEI. V was cut by 5 bases and J by 0 bases, with 7 bases left in between. CDR3 sequence reads: CASSQDMNTEAFF. Here the CDR3 DNA reads TGTGCCAGCAGTCAGGACATGAACACTGAAGCTTTCTTT.

This clone has just a few counts. J is TRBJ2-7 and V is TRBV20-1; D gene ambiguous. This CDR3 is built from 10 residues. V lost 6 bases, J lost 7 bases, and 10 bases lay in between. Germline assignment: CDR1 DFQATT and CDR2 SNEGSKA (reference sequence). The CDR3 nucleotides are TGCAGTGCGGCGGTAGAAGAGCAGTACTTC. It yields the protein CSAAVEEQYF.

The rearrangement uses TRBV10-1 and TRBJ2-2, with D maybe TRBD1 (6 bases). From germline, CDR1 is WNHNN and CDR2 SYGVQD (reference sequence). With 5 bases removed from V and 6 bases from J, the gap between germline ends came to 10 bases. This CDR3 spans 13 amino acids. For the CDR3, the DNA is TGCGCCAGCAGTCGCAGGGGATCCGGGGAGCTGTTTTTT. Its translation is CASSRRGSGELFF.

V gene TRBV12-3 or TRBV12-4 combines with J gene TRBJ1-4; tentative D call: TRBD1 (6 bases). The CDR3 is 13 amino acids. V gave up 5 bases and J gave up 7 bases, with 11 bases separating them. The CDR3 coding sequence is TGTGCCAGCAGTGGGAGGGGGACTGAAAAACTGTTTTTT. Its translation: CASSGRGTEKLFF.

This clone was seen only a few times. One junction end disagrees with the germline gene, perhaps due to a read error. The V gene is TRBV9, the J gene TRBJ2-2; 13 bases are shared with TRBD2. This CDR3 is 16 amino acids long. Germline V gene sequence: CDR1 SGDLS, CDR2 YYNGEE. The CDR3: CASAKTSGRNAGELFF. CDR3 DNA: TGTGCCAGCGCCAAGACTAGCGGGAGGAACGCCGGGGAGCTGTTTTTT.

This chain joins TRBV7-2 and TRBJ2-5; 9 nucleotides match TRBD2. The junction had 11 bases not matched to a gene; V was cut back by 1 base and J by 5 bases. Per germline, CDR1 SGHTA and CDR2 FQGNSA. The CDR3 totals 17 residues. The CDR3 sequence: CASSLESAGGGKETQYF. CDR3 bases: TGTGCCAGCAGCTTAGAATCGGCGGGAGGGGGGAAGGAGACCCAGTACTTC.

This rearrangement joins TRBV28 to TRBJ1-2; 9 bases agree with TRBD1. The length of the CDR3 is 16 residues. The V gene's germline CDR1 is MDHEN and CDR2 SYDVKM. The junction had 15 bases not matched to a gene; V was cut back by 6 bases and J by 7 bases. The CDR3 DNA reads TGTGCCAGCAGCTCACCGGCCCACAGGGGGCGCGGTGGCTACACCTTC. Encoded protein: CASSSPAHRGRGGYTF.

This clone came up once. This chain links TRBV3-1 (or the pseudogene TRBV3-2) with TRBJ2-1, with TRBD2 identical over 8 bases. Germline assignment: CDR1 LGHDT and CDR2 YNNKEL (reference sequence). The CDR3 is 16 amino acids. Trimming cost V 3 bases and J 3 bases; bases outside gene matches: 7. CDR3 DNA sequence: TGTGCCAGCAGCCACCAGACTAGCGCTAGCTACAATGAGCAGTTCTTC. It specifies CASSHQTSASYNEQFF.

The chain is built from TRBV3-1 (or the pseudogene TRBV3-2) and TRBJ2-5, with 7 bases identical to TRBD2. V gave up 0 bases and J gave up 5 bases; unmatched junction bases: 27. This CDR3 has 22 residues. Germline V gene sequence: CDR1 LGHDT, CDR2 YNNKEL (reference sequence). The CDR3 spells CASSQDLGGVYPRARGRETQYF. Written as DNA, the CDR3 is TGTGCCAGCAGCCAAGATTTGGGGGGGGTTTATCCCCGCGCGCGAGGTCGGGAGACCCAGTACTTC.

The J gene is TRBJ2-7, the V gene TRBV5-1, with 9 bases matching TRBD1. Germline CDR1 reads SGHRS; CDR2 reads YFSETQ. After removal of 2 bases from V and 7 bases from J, the junction contained 10 bases not matched to a gene. This CDR3 has 15 amino acids. CDR3 nucleotide sequence: TGCGCCAGCAGCTTCACCGGGACAGGGTTCAGGGAGCAGTACTTC. It encodes CASSFTGTGFREQYF.

The chain is built from TRBV6-5 and TRBJ1-2; 7 nucleotides line up with TRBD1. V shed 5 bases and J 4 bases; nucleotides not matched to a gene: 4. Germline V gene lookup returns CDR1 MNHEY and CDR2 SVGAGI. This CDR3 region has 13 residues. In DNA, the CDR3 is TGTGCCAGCAGTCAACAGGGGAGCTATGGCTACACCTTC. Its protein product is CASSQQGSYGYTF.

V usage is TRBV19 and J usage is TRBJ2-2; the D gene is possibly TRBD2 (6 bases). CDR3 length: 14 residues. With 7 bases removed from V and 1 base from J, the gap between germline ends came to 10 bases. Germline assignment: CDR1 LNHDA and CDR2 SQIVND (reference sequence). CDR3 nucleotides: TGTGCCAGTAATCGGGACTTGAACACCGGGGAGCTGTTTTTT. It codes for CASNRDLNTGELFF.

The rearrangement uses TRBV2 and TRBJ1-2; D is possibly TRBD1 (6 bases). Trimming removed 10 bases at V and 4 bases at J, with 10 bases between. CDR3 length: 11 amino acids. CDR1 is SNHLY, CDR2 FYNNEI, per germline. CDR3 DNA sequence: TGTGCCATTGACAGGTCCTATGGCTACACCTTC. Translating it yields CAIDRSYGYTF.

This chain uses TRBV14 with TRBJ1-1; D is possibly TRBD1 (6 bases). V dropped 5 bases and J dropped 12 bases, with 13 bases sitting between them. This CDR3 is built from 11 residues. In germline, CDR1 is SGHDN, CDR2 FVKESK. The CDR3, as DNA: TGTGCCAGCAGCGGGGGCCGTCGTCCTTTCTTT. This encodes CASSGGRRPFF.

V is TRBV7-3 and J is TRBJ1-2; TRBD1 might be the D (6 bases). V lost 2 bases and J lost 7, with 11 bases in between. Germline assignment: CDR1 SGHTA and CDR2 FQGTGA. The CDR3 sequence is 13 residues long. The CDR3 nucleotides read TGTGCCAGCAGCTTAGGACAGCGACTTGGCTACACCTTC. Protein: CASSLGQRLGYTF. Drawing the rest from reference TRBV7-3 and TRBJ1-2, the complete variable domain is GAGVSQTPSNKVTEKGKYVELRCDPISGHTALYWYRQSLGQGPEFLIYFQGTGAADDSGLPNDRFFAVRPEGSVSTLKIQRTERGDSAVYLCASSLGQRLGYTFGSGTRLTVV.

In this sample, this clone turned up once. This chain links TRBV6-1 with TRBJ1-5; no clear D. CDR1 is MNHNS and CDR2 is SASEGT in the germline V gene. V lost 2 bases to trimming and J lost 3 bases, with 11 bases between them. The CDR3 sequence is 15 residues long. CDR3 nucleotides: TGTGCCAGCAGTGAAATCCGGCGGAACAATCAGCCCCAGCATTTT. Protein sequence: CASSEIRRNNQPQHF.

This rearrangement joins TRBV5-4 to TRBJ1-2; 10 nucleotides agree with TRBD1. The germline gives CDR1 SGHNT, CDR2 YYREEE (reference sequence). V was clipped by 0 bases and J by 4 bases; unmatched bases: 3. The CDR3 sequence is 15 residues long. CDR3: CASSLGGQGIYGYTF. Here the CDR3 DNA reads TGTGCCAGCAGCTTGGGGGGACAGGGGATCTATGGCTACACCTTC.

The chain couples TRBV5-6 to TRBJ1-6; perhaps TRBD1 as D (5 bases). CDR3 length: 17 residues. Germline assignment: CDR1 SGHDT and CDR2 YYEEEE. Trimming removed 0 bases from V and 5 bases from J, with 15 bases in between. The CDR3 nucleotides read TGTGCCAGCAGCTTGGACACAGGCCGAGCGAATAATTCACCCCTCCACTTT. Encoded protein: CASSLDTGRANNSPLHF.

This sequence joins TRBV27 and TRBJ2-7; 9 bases align to TRBD2. V lost 5 bases to trimming and J lost 0 bases; unmatched junction nucleotides: 5. Germline lookup yields CDR1 MNHEY and CDR2 SMNVEV (reference sequence). The CDR3 totals 15 residues. Here the CDR3 DNA reads TGTGCCAGCAGTCGAAGCGGGAGGCCCTCCTACGAGCAGTACTTC. It is translated as CASSRSGRPSYEQYF.

In DNA, the CDR3 is TGTGCCAGCAGCCCTCGAATAGCGGGGTACAATGAGCAGTTCTTC. This sequence encodes CASSPRIAGYNEQFF. The J gene is TRBJ2-1, the V gene TRBV27; 8 bases map to TRBD2. The CDR3 covers 15 residues. J was trimmed by 4 bases and V by 6 bases; bases with no gene match: 8. Germline V gives CDR1 MNHEY, CDR2 SMNVEV (reference sequence).

V gene TRBV3-1 (or the pseudogene TRBV3-2) combines with J gene TRBJ2-2; 11 nucleotides line up with TRBD1. CDR1 LGHDT and CDR2 YNNKEL come from the germline V gene (reference sequence). After removal of 4 bases from V and 6 bases from J, the junction contained 4 bases not matched to a gene. The CDR3 has 15 amino acids. The CDR3 bases are TGTGCCAGCAGCCCGGGACAGGGGGTATCCGGGGAGCTGTTTTTT. Its protein is CASSPGQGVSGELFF.